The 20 T cell receptor beta chains listed next were all sequenced from one sample in a study of T cell responses to AZD1222 COVID-19 vaccine. Sequencing used immunoSEQ multiplex PCR; TCRdb keeps in-frame clones, though not all of them. The data contain 60,000 to 75,000 clones, roughly 87% of them singletons. The sample was peripheral blood, taken on day 0 of AZD1222 vaccination. These receptors came from an adult in good health.

This clone was observed once. This rearrangement joins TRBV7-8 to TRBJ1-1, with D possibly TRBD1 on 6 matching bases. Trimming cost V 3 bases and J 1 base, with 15 bases left between them. Germline V gives CDR1 SGHVS, CDR2 FQNEAQ. The CDR3 loop spans 16 amino acids. DNA of the CDR3: TGTGCCAGCAGCTTTAGGCAACCCAGGGGGAACACTGAAGCTTTCTTT. Translation gives CASSFRQPRGNTEAFF. The full variable domain, completed using reference TRBV7-8 and TRBJ1-1, is GAGVSQSPRYKVAKRGQDVALRCDPISGHVSLFWYQQALGQGPEFLTYFQNEAQLDKSGLPSDRFFAERPEGSVSTLKIQRTQQEDSAVYLCASSFRQPRGNTEAFFGQGTRLTVV.

The rearrangement joins TRBV5-8 to TRBJ2-4, with 13 positions matching TRBD2. The ends lost 1 base at V and 13 bases at J; junction bases unmatched: 5. The CDR3 is made up of 14 amino acids. CDR1 is SGHTS and CDR2 is YDEGEE in the germline V gene. CDR3 sequence reads: CASSLRTSGGAQYF. The CDR3 DNA sequence: TGTGCCAGCAGCTTGCGCACTAGCGGGGGGGCCCAGTACTTC.

The chain is built from TRBV15 and TRBJ2-7; D remains ambiguous. CDR1 and CDR2 (germline): LNHNV, YYDKDF (reference sequence). Between the trimmed V and J ends, which lost 2 bases and 2 bases, there was a span of 13 bases. The CDR3 spans 15 residues. As DNA, the CDR3 is TGTGCCACCAGCAGATTGTCCAGGAAAACCTACGAGCAGTACTTC. Protein sequence: CATSRLSRKTYEQYF. Full variable domain (outside the CDR3, taken from reference TRBV15 and TRBJ2-7): DAMVIQNPRYQVTQFGKPVTLSCSQTLNHNVMYWYQQKSSQAPKLLFHYYDKDFNNEADTPDNFQSRRPNTSFCFLDIRSPGLGDTAMYLCATSRLSRKTYEQYFGPGTRLTVT.

There are a few counts of this clone. The chain has TRBV6-5 and TRBJ1-5, with 7 bases lining up with TRBD1. The CDR3 has 15 residues. V gave up 6 bases and J gave up 2 bases; unmatched junction bases: 7. The germline V gene has CDR1 MNHEY and CDR2 SVGAGI. The CDR3 protein is CASRAQGEGNQPQHF. DNA for the CDR3: TGTGCCAGCAGGGCTCAGGGGGAAGGCAATCAGCCCCAGCATTTT.

The chain is built from TRBV9 and TRBJ1-1; D ambiguous. V was clipped by 4 bases and J by 5 bases, with 18 bases between them. Germline CDR1 is SGDLS and CDR2 is YYNGEE. The CDR3 is 15 amino acids. In nucleotides, the CDR3 is TGTGCCAGCAGCTTGGGTAATACGGGGAGGACTGAAGCTTTCTTT. This gives the protein CASSLGNTGRTEAFF.

The gene calls are TRBV9 and TRBJ1-5; the D is unclear. This CDR3 is built from 13 residues. V was cut by 3 bases and J by 9 bases, with 13 bases left in between. CDR1 and CDR2 from the germline V gene are SGDLS and YYNGEE. The CDR3 loop reads CASSEGYRRPQHF. CDR3 coding DNA: TGTGCCAGCAGCGAGGGTTACCGGAGGCCCCAGCATTTT.

This clone has just one count. CDR3 DNA sequence: TGTGCCACCAGTGGAAAGGGTACAGATACGCAGTATTTT. It specifies CATSGKGTDTQYF. J is TRBJ2-3 and V is TRBV24-1; D is ambiguous. The V end was cut by 5 bases, the J end by 3 bases, with 8 bases between. This CDR3 has 13 amino acids. CDR1 and CDR2 (germline): KGHDR, SFDVKD.

This sequence joins TRBV28 and TRBJ1-3; maybe TRBD1 (5 bases). The CDR3 contains 16 residues. The germline V gene has CDR1 MDHEN and CDR2 SYDVKM. Trimming took 1 base from V and 0 from J, leaving 10 bases between them. CDR3 nucleotides: TGTGCCAGCAGTTTATTAGTGGGGACCTCTGGAAACACCATATATTTT. Amino acids: CASSLLVGTSGNTIYF. The variable domain in full, with the rest retrieved from reference TRBV28 and TRBJ1-3, is DVKVTQSSRYLVKRTGEKVFLECVQDMDHENMFWYRQDPGLGLRLIYFSYDVKMKEKGDIPEGYSVSREKKERFSLILESASTNQTSMYLCASSLLVGTSGNTIYFGEGSWLTVV.

The rearrangement links TRBV28 to TRBJ1-3; no clear D. CDR1 and CDR2 from the germline V gene are MDHEN and SYDVKM. Trimming stripped 2 bases from V and 3 bases from J, with 5 bases between. The length of the CDR3 is 13 residues. CDR3 in amino acids: CASSLELGNTIYF. CDR3 DNA sequence: TGTGCCAGCAGTTTAGAACTTGGAAACACCATATATTTT.

The CDR3 region is CASSEAPGNIQYF. CDR3 nucleotide sequence: TGTGCCAGCAGTGAAGCCCCTGGAAACATTCAGTACTTC. The chain couples TRBV6-1 to TRBJ2-4; D is uncertain. The CDR3 extends over 13 amino acids. Germline values: CDR1 MNHNS, CDR2 SASEGT. V was shortened by 0 bases and J by 6 bases, with 6 bases between the two germline ends.

The J gene is TRBJ2-5, the V gene TRBV1; the D call in the table, TRBD2, was not verified against the DNA. TRBV1 constitutes a pseudogene. The CDR3 is 16 amino acids. CDR3 amino acids: CTSSAGWLSGGETQYF. CDR3 nucleotides: TGCACCAGCAGCGCGGGGTGGCTTTCTGGCGGAGAGACCCAGTACTTC.

This chain connects TRBV15 to TRBJ1-5; D is undetermined. CDR3 length equals 18 residues. Per the germline V gene, CDR1 is LNHNV and CDR2 is YYDKDF (reference sequence). Trimming cost V 3 bases and J 2 bases, with 20 bases left between them. CDR3 protein: CATSSYRPSSIGNQPQHF. CDR3 coding DNA: TGTGCCACCAGCAGTTACAGACCAAGTAGTATTGGCAATCAGCCCCAGCATTTT.

This chain uses TRBV5-1 with TRBJ2-5; D perhaps matches TRBD1 (6 bases). CDR1 SGHRS and CDR2 YFSETQ come from the germline V gene. Trimming took off 4 bases at V and 1 base at J, with 11 bases between the two ends. The CDR3 sequence is 14 residues long. The CDR3 DNA reads as TGCGCCAGCAGCGCCAGGGGCGGCCAAGAGACCCAGTACTTC. This gives the protein CASSARGGQETQYF.

This chain links TRBV4-2 with TRBJ1-3; D remains ambiguous. This CDR3 contains 16 residues. CDR1 and CDR2 (germline): LGHNA, YNFKEQ. V was shortened by 7 bases and J by 0 bases, with 16 bases between the two germline ends. Written as DNA, the CDR3 is TGTGCCAGCACCCATCGGGCAGGAAACTCTGGAAACACCATATATTTT. Protein product: CASTHRAGNSGNTIYF.

The rearrangement uses TRBV3-1 (or the pseudogene TRBV3-2) and TRBJ1-1; 7 bases are a match to TRBD1. The CDR3 contains 13 residues. Germline loops: CDR1 LGHDT, CDR2 YNNKEL (reference sequence). J gave up 7 bases and V 4 bases, and 6 bases lay outside the gene matches. CDR3 coding DNA: TGTGCCAGCAGCCTACGACAGGGCGATGAAGCTTTCTTT. The encoded protein is CASSLRQGDEAFF.

The chain links TRBV12-5 to TRBJ1-2; no clear D gene. This CDR3 is 13 amino acids long. The V gene lost 0 bases and the J gene lost 5 bases, with 7 bases spanning the gap. Germline V lookup: CDR1 LGHNT, CDR2 FRNRAP. In DNA form, the CDR3 reads TGTGCTAGTGGTTTGGTACTGAGTTATGGCTACACCTTC. Protein product: CASGLVLSYGYTF.

The chain combines TRBV5-1 with TRBJ2-4; D is undetermined. Looked up from germline, CDR1 is SGHRS and CDR2 is YFSETQ. Trimming removed 0 bases from V and 2 bases from J, with 12 bases in between. The CDR3 covers 16 residues. The CDR3 loop reads CASSLADQLTKNIQYF. The CDR3 nucleotides read TGCGCCAGCAGCTTGGCGGACCAGCTAACCAAAAACATTCAGTACTTC.

The rearrangement uses TRBV18 and TRBJ1-5; 9 nucleotides match TRBD1. The J segment lost 4 bases and the V segment lost 8 bases, leaving 9 bases of the junction unmatched. This CDR3 comprises 15 residues. CDR1 is KGHSH and CDR2 is LQKENI in the germline V gene. CDR3 in amino acids: CASTKETGGNQPQHF. CDR3 DNA sequence: TGTGCCAGCACCAAGGAGACAGGGGGTAATCAGCCCCAGCATTTT. Supplemented by reference TRBV18 and TRBJ1-5, the full variable domain reads NAGVMQNPRHLVRRRGQEARLRCSPMKGHSHVYWYRQLPEEGLKFMVYLQKENIIDESGMPKERFSAEFPKEGPSILRIQQVVRGDSAAYFCASTKETGGNQPQHFGDGTRLSIL.

J is TRBJ2-6 and V is TRBV7-9, with D maybe TRBD2 (5 bases). CDR3 length: 18 amino acids. The V gene's germline CDR1 is SEHNR and CDR2 FQNEAQ (reference sequence). Trimming left V 2 bases short and J 0 bases short, with 14 bases between. Written as DNA, the CDR3 is TGTGCCAGCAGCTTACGAGGGCGGATGCTCTCTGGGGCCAACGTCCTGACTTTC. As protein: CASSLRGRMLSGANVLTF.

This clone showed up just a few times. The rearrangement links TRBV28 to TRBJ1-2; the match to TRBD1 covers 8 bases. Looked up from germline, CDR1 is MDHEN and CDR2 is SYDVKM. The J segment lost 4 bases and the V segment lost 9 bases, leaving 1 base of the junction unmatched. The CDR3 runs to 11 residues. The CDR3 sequence is CASGTGYGYTF. DNA for the CDR3: TGTGCCAGTGGGACAGGCTATGGCTACACCTTC.